This TCR beta chain was sequenced in a study of blood T cell repertoires in COVID-19. Study as a whole: Both acute and convalescent COVID-19 samples were obtained from the United States, Italy and Spain. The analysed material was cDNA or gDNA that came from T cells, B-cell-depleted T cells, or PBMCs.

Original processing notes: Counts of nucleated cells, estimated from reference gene primer amplification, were obtained. The repertoire was sequenced with immunoSEQ multiplex PCR; TCRdb's copy has only in-frame clones and lacks some. That table supplies the V and J calls and clone size; D and trimming were determined from the DNA. Of about 100,000 clones listed, roughly 80% are singletons. In this sample, this clone turned up many times. V was shortened by 3 bases and J by 13 bases, with 19 bases between the two germline ends. There are 14 residues in the CDR3. Looked up from germline, CDR1 is MNHEY and CDR2 is SVGEGT.

The chain links TRBV6-2 or TRBV6-3 to TRBJ2-1; a weak D match, TRBD2 (5 bases). The sequenced material came from peripheral blood. This clonotype was sampled from a man in his fifties or sixties who had recovered from COVID-19. The CDR3 here is CASSYTATMREQFF. CDR3 sequence (DNA): TGTGCCAGCAGTTATACAGCTACCATGAGGGAACAGTTCTTC.